These 9 T cell receptor beta chains originate from one sample sequenced in a study of cytomegalovirus exposure and HLA in healthy donors. With 60 Vbeta and 13 Jbeta primers, the PCR was carried out. TCRdb's table, derived via immunoSEQ multiplex PCR, lists solely in-frame clones and lacks some. The sample includes 150,000 to 200,000 clones, 80% to 85% of them seen just once. Sequenced material: PBMCs. These receptor sequences come from a woman aged 18-29 years in good health and CMV-seronegative.

This chain connects TRBV2 to TRBJ2-5, with 12 bases matching TRBD2. The trim removed 4 bases at V and 4 bases at J, leaving 7 bases unmatched. The CDR3 is 16 amino acids. The V gene's germline CDR1 is SNHLY and CDR2 FYNNEI. The CDR3 bases are TGTGCCAGCAGTGTGGGGCTAGCGGGGGGGGGAGAGACCCAGTACTTC. It is translated as CASSVGLAGGGETQYF.

The chain links TRBV7-9 to TRBJ2-5; 7 bases match TRBD2. CDR3 length equals 17 residues. V gave up 4 bases and J gave up 1 base; unmatched junction bases: 12. Germline V gene sequence: CDR1 SEHNR, CDR2 FQNEAQ (reference sequence). This CDR3 is CASSSFRRGISQETQYF. The DNA of the CDR3 is TGTGCCAGCAGCTCCTTCCGGCGGGGGATCTCCCAAGAGACCCAGTACTTC.

The J gene is TRBJ1-1, the V gene TRBV9, with D possibly TRBD1 on 6 matching bases. Germline V gene sequence: CDR1 SGDLS, CDR2 YYNGEE. The CDR3 length is 16 residues. The V end was cut by 3 bases, the J end by 1 base, with 16 bases between. The CDR3 loop is CASSGLTGQRNTEAFF. The CDR3 nucleotides are TGTGCCAGCAGCGGCCTCACTGGACAGAGGAACACTGAAGCTTTCTTT.

This clone was seen only once. The V gene is TRBV19, the J gene TRBJ1-5; 8 bases fit TRBD1. Germline lookup yields CDR1 LNHDA and CDR2 SQIVND (reference sequence). Losses at the gene ends were 3 bases for V and 0 bases for J; bases not matched to a gene: 16. The CDR3 runs 20 residues. CDR3 bases: TGTGCCAGTAGTATCGGATCCCGGACAGGGAAAAGACTTAGCAATCAGCCCCAGCATTTT. Protein sequence: CASSIGSRTGKRLSNQPQHF.

This clone was observed once. The chain links TRBV19 to TRBJ2-7; tentatively, D is TRBD1 (6 bases). The CDR3 totals 13 residues. V lost 1 base and J 4 bases, leaving 8 bases between the germline ends. Germline V gives CDR1 LNHDA, CDR2 SQIVND (reference sequence). This chain's CDR3 is CASSIGTAYEQYF. The DNA for the CDR3 is TGTGCCAGTAGTATAGGGACAGCTTACGAGCAGTACTTC. Together with reference TRBV19 and TRBJ2-7, the CDR3 gives the full variable domain: DGGITQSPKYLFRKEGQNVTLSCEQNLNHDAMYWYRQDPGQGLRLIYYSQIVNDFQKGDIAEGYSVSREKKESFPLTVTSAQKNPTAFYLCASSIGTAYEQYFGPGTRLTVT.

The V gene is TRBV19, the J gene TRBJ1-1, with D unclear. This CDR3 comprises 14 residues. Germline V lookup: CDR1 LNHDA, CDR2 SQIVND (reference sequence). V was trimmed by 3 bases and J by 7 bases, leaving 15 bases between them. The CDR3 DNA is TGTGCCAGTAGTATGATGGCGGGCTTTGGTGAAGCTTTCTTT. Protein product: CASSMMAGFGEAFF.

This clone occurred once. This sequence joins TRBV30 and TRBJ1-4; D uncertain. The CDR3 covers 13 residues. Germline V gene lookup returns CDR1 GTSNPN and CDR2 SVGIG (reference sequence). Trimming left V 0 bases short and J 5 bases short, with 7 bases between. In DNA form, the CDR3 reads TGTGCCTGGAGTGTACAGAAAAATGAAAAACTGTTTTTT. It codes for CAWSVQKNEKLFF.

This clone was seen more than once but under ten times. The CDR3 is CASSSTPGLVDTQYF. The DNA for the CDR3 is TGTGCCAGCAGCTCAACCCCAGGGCTGGTAGATACGCAGTATTTT. The chain links TRBV7-3 to TRBJ2-3; the D gene is possibly TRBD1 (5 bases). Germline loops: CDR1 SGHTA, CDR2 FQGTGA. V lost 4 bases and J lost 5, with 16 bases in between. The CDR3 is 15 residues long.

The CDR3 coding sequence is TGTGCCCGTAGCGGGGGACCCTACGAGCAGTACTTC. This sequence encodes CARSGGPYEQYF. The chain carries TRBV30 and TRBJ2-7, with 9 positions matching TRBD2. The CDR3 length is 12 residues. Germline loops: CDR1 GTSNPN, CDR2 SVGIG (reference sequence). V lost 8 bases, J lost 2 bases, and 4 bases stayed unmatched.